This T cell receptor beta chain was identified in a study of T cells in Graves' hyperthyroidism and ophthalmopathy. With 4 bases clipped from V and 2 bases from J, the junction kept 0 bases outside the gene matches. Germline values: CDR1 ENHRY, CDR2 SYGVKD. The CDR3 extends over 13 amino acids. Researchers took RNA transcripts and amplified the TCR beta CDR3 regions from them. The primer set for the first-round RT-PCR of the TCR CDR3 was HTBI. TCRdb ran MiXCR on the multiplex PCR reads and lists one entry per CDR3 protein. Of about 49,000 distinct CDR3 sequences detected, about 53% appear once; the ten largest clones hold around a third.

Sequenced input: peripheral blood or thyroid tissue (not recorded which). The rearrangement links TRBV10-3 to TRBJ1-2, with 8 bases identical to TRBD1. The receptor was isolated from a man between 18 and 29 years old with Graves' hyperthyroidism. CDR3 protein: CAISGDRNYGYTF. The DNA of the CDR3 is TGTGCCATCAGTGGGGACAGGAACTATGGCTACACCTTC.